This section outlines one T cell receptor beta chain sequence together with its context. Its antigen remains unknown. The CDR3 runs 17 residues. Trimming cost V 0 bases and J 0 bases, with 15 bases left between them. Germline V lookup: CDR1 SGDLS, CDR2 YYNGEE. The source of the sample is a study of beta chain features in type 1 diabetes. Overall study findings and caveats: For cells with high TCR expression, cDNA sequencing could yield over-representation. Any HLA effect on TCRB rearrangement was left unresolved by small sub-analyses. Significant though moderate, a shortening of TCRB CDR3s appeared in all four CD4+ subsets of Type 1 diabetes patients.

Investigators reverse transcribed all isolated RNA, so they sequenced expressed TCRB transcripts. Profiling relied on immunoSEQ multiplex PCR, and the TCRdb table lists in-frame clones only, not all of them. The repertoire holds 120,000 to 150,000 clones, more than 10% seen once, with around 1.2% in the top ten. The V call is TRBV9, the J call TRBJ2-5, with a tentative D call TRBD2 (5 bases). The clonotype comes from a man younger than 30 with type 1 diabetes. What was sequenced was central memory CD4+ T cells from blood. The CDR3 DNA is TGTGCCAGCAGCGTAGGAGATCTAGCACAGTACCAAGAGACCCAGTACTTC. This gives the protein CASSVGDLAQYQETQYF.